This TCR beta chain was sequenced during a study of blood T cell repertoires in COVID-19. As for the study in general: Sites across the United States, Italy and Spain contributed samples from acute and convalescent COVID-19. From T cells, B-cell-depleted T cells, or PBMCs came the material, which was cDNA or gDNA.

The length of the CDR3 is 14 residues. Germline V gives CDR1 SGHDT, CDR2 YYEEEE. The ends lost 4 bases at V and 1 base at J; junction bases unmatched: 5. This clone occurred a few times. Source study methods: Nucleated cell counts were estimated from reference gene primer amplification. Clones were read by immunoSEQ multiplex PCR, and TCRdb kept only the in-frame ones, dropping some. For V, J and clone size, that table is used; D and trimming come from the DNA. The sample records about 140,000 clones, roughly 80% being singletons. The chain couples TRBV5-6 to TRBJ2-7, with TRBD1 identical over 7 bases. The clonotype originates from a woman between 45 and 60 years old with active or convalescent COVID-19. Sequencing was carried out using peripheral blood. The chain's CDR3 is CASSLLQGSYEQYF. Written as DNA, the CDR3 is TGTGCCAGCAGCCTACTACAGGGGTCCTACGAGCAGTACTTC.